The 10 T cell receptor beta chains listed next were all sequenced from one sample in a study of CD8 T cells in ankylosing spondylitis. The antigens of these receptors remain unknown. Study-level results: There was a TCR beta motif, made of several highly homologous variants, that appeared characteristic of ankylosing spondylitis blood.

TCRdb processed the 5' RACE reads anew with MiXCR; each CDR3 protein has one entry. Counted here are 200,000 to 250,000 distinct CDR3 sequences, around 16% occurring once; the ten biggest clones make up roughly 43%. What was sequenced was blood, either unsorted or a sorted T cell fraction (not recorded which). The receptors shown here come from a male donor with ankylosing spondylitis.

A few counts support this clonotype. This rearrangement joins TRBV7-8 to TRBJ2-7, with 9 positions matching TRBD2. The CDR3 has 14 residues. Per the germline V gene, CDR1 is SGHVS and CDR2 is FQNEAQ. After removal of 4 bases from V and 4 bases from J, the junction contained 5 bases not matched to a gene. Written as DNA, the CDR3 is TGTGCCAGCAGCTCCCGGACTAGCGATTACGAGCAGTACTTC. Amino acids: CASSSRTSDYEQYF. The whole variable domain, filled in from reference TRBV7-8 and TRBJ2-7, reads GAGVSQSPRYKVAKRGQDVALRCDPISGHVSLFWYQQALGQGPEFLTYFQNEAQLDKSGLPSDRFFAERPEGSVSTLKIQRTQQEDSAVYLCASSSRTSDYEQYFGPGTRLTVT.

The rearrangement uses TRBV20-1 and TRBJ2-3, with 10 positions matching TRBD2. The CDR3 consists of 15 residues. CDR1 is DFQATT and CDR2 is SNEGSKA in the germline V gene (reference sequence). After removal of 0 bases from V and 5 bases from J, the junction contained 5 bases not matched to a gene. The CDR3 DNA follows: TGCAGTGCTAGAGATGGGACTAGCGAAGTAGATACGCAGTATTTT. It yields the protein CSARDGTSEVDTQYF.

The gene calls are TRBV15 and TRBJ1-1, with 8 bases identical to TRBD1. The CDR3 covers 18 residues. Germline CDR1 reads LNHNV; CDR2 reads YYDKDF (reference sequence). Germline trimming cut 3 bases from V and 0 bases from J; bases unmatched to any gene: 12. The CDR3 here is CATSSTVQGVQLNTEAFF. DNA of the CDR3: TGTGCCACCAGCAGCACTGTACAGGGGGTCCAGCTGAACACTGAAGCTTTCTTT. Full variable domain (rest looked up from reference TRBV15 and TRBJ1-1): DAMVIQNPRYQVTQFGKPVTLSCSQTLNHNVMYWYQQKSSQAPKLLFHYYDKDFNNEADTPDNFQSRRPNTSFCFLDIRSPGLGDTAMYLCATSSTVQGVQLNTEAFFGQGTRLTVV.

The chain joins TRBV29-1 to TRBJ2-5; 10 bases align to TRBD1. Trimming removed 8 bases from V and 3 bases from J; junction bases left unmatched: 9. The CDR3 is 14 amino acids. Germline V gives CDR1 SQVTM, CDR2 ANQGSEA. CDR3 protein: CSTRQGAGEETQYF. CDR3 DNA: TGCAGCACCAGACAGGGGGCCGGCGAAGAGACCCAGTACTTC.

The sample holds a few counts of this clonotype. This sequence joins TRBV12-3 or TRBV12-4 and TRBJ2-7; TRBD1 is a possible D gene (5 bases). The CDR3 runs to 14 residues. Trimming pared 6 bases from V and 7 bases from J, leaving 19 bases between. In DNA form, the CDR3 reads TGTGCCAGCAGCACGTTGACAGCACCCGGGGAGCAGTACTTC. Its protein is CASSTLTAPGEQYF.

This clonotype was detected a few times. The chain employs TRBV5-6 and TRBJ1-2; D is unresolved. Germline assignment: CDR1 SGHDT and CDR2 YYEEEE. This CDR3 is built from 15 residues. V was shortened by 4 bases and J by 8 bases, with 21 bases between the two germline ends. The CDR3 reads CASSLGPLGAGGYTF. CDR3 DNA sequence: TGTGCCAGCAGCCTCGGGCCACTGGGTGCGGGCGGCTACACCTTC.

This chain connects TRBV12-3 or TRBV12-4 to TRBJ2-7; 7 positions match TRBD2. The CDR3 spans 14 residues. V shed 3 bases and J 3 bases; nucleotides not matched to a gene: 5. CDR3 DNA: TGTGCCAGCAGTTTGGCTTTAGCGGGCTACGAGCAGTACTTC. Amino acid sequence: CASSLALAGYEQYF.

This clonotype was seen a few times. The DNA of the CDR3 is TGTGCCAGCAGCTCCCGGGACGCTGAAGAGACCCAGTACTTC. Its protein product is CASSSRDAEETQYF. This chain connects TRBV9 to TRBJ2-5; the D gene could be TRBD1 or TRBD2 (5 bases each). The CDR3 is 14 amino acids. Germline lookup yields CDR1 SGDLS and CDR2 YYNGEE. V lost 4 bases to trimming and J lost 3 bases, with 13 bases between them.

The chain joins TRBV15 to TRBJ1-1; possibly TRBD1 for D (5 bases). Trimming cost V 3 bases and J 2 bases, with 10 bases left between them. Per the germline V gene, CDR1 is LNHNV and CDR2 is YYDKDF (reference sequence). The CDR3 sequence is 14 residues long. The CDR3 DNA is TGTGCCACCAGCAGTGGGGGACGTAACACTGAAGCTTTCTTT. This gives the protein CATSSGGRNTEAFF.

This clonotype was recorded a few times. The chain links TRBV18 to TRBJ2-7, with D hard to call. The V and J ends lost 0 bases and 3 bases respectively, with 6 bases between them. The CDR3 is 13 residues long. Germline values: CDR1 KGHSH, CDR2 LQKENI. CDR3 nucleotide sequence: TGTGCCAGCTCACCACCGACGGGCTACGAGCAGTACTTC. Its protein product is CASSPPTGYEQYF.